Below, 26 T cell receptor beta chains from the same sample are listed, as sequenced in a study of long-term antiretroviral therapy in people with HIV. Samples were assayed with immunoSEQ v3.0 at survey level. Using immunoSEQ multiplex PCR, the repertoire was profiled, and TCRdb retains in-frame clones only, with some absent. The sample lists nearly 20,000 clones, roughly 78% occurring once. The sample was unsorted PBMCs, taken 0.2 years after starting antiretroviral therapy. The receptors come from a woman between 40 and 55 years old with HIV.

This chain's CDR3 is CASSFGGIGDTQYF. Here the CDR3 DNA reads TGTGCCAGCAGCTTCGGCGGGATAGGAGATACGCAGTATTTT. The chain links TRBV7-9 to TRBJ2-3, with a possible D match to TRBD2 (6 bases). Trimming cost V 3 bases and J 5 bases, with 12 bases left between them. The germline V gene has CDR1 SEHNR and CDR2 FQNEAQ (reference sequence). The CDR3 runs to 14 residues.

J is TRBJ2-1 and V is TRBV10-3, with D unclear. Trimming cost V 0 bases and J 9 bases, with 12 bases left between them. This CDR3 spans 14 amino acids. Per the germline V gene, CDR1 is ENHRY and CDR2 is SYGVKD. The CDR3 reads CAISESRDTGEQFF. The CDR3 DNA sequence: TGTGCCATCAGTGAGTCGAGAGATACGGGTGAGCAGTTCTTC.

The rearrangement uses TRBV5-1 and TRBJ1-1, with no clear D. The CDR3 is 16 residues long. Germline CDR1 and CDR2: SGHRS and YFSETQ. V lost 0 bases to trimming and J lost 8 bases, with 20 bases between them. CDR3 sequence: CASSLAEPMPVNEAFF. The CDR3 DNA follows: TGCGCCAGCAGCTTGGCGGAACCTATGCCTGTGAACGAAGCTTTCTTT.

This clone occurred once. Here the CDR3 DNA reads TGCGCCAGCAGTGAGTCCCGGGAGGGCCTTTACGAGCAGTACTTC. This sequence encodes CASSESREGLYEQYF. The rearrangement uses TRBV10-2 and TRBJ2-7; 8 bases align to TRBD2. This CDR3 comprises 15 residues. Germline CDR1 reads WSHSY; CDR2 reads SAAADI. The trim removed 0 bases at V and 4 bases at J, leaving 5 bases unmatched.

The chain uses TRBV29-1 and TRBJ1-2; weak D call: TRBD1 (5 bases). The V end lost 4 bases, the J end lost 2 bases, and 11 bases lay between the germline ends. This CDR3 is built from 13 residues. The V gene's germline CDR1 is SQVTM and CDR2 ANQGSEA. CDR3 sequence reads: CSVVAGTNYGYTF. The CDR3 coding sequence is TGCAGCGTTGTCGCTGGGACGAACTATGGCTACACCTTC.

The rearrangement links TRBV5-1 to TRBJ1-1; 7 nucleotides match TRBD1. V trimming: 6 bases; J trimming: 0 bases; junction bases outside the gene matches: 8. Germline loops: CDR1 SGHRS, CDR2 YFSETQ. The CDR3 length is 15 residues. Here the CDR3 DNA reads TGCGCCAGCACCTTAACCGGGACAGTGAACACTGAAGCTTTCTTT. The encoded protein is CASTLTGTVNTEAFF.

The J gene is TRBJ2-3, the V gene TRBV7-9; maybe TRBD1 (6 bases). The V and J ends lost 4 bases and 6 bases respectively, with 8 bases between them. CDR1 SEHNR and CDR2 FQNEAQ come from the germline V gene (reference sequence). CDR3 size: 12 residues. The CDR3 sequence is CASSSGADTQYF. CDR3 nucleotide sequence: TGTGCCAGCAGCTCAGGGGCCGATACGCAGTATTTT.

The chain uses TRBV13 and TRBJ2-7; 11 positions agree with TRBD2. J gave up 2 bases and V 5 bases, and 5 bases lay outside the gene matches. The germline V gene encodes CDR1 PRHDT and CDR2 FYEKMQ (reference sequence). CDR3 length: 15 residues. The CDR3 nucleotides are TGTGCCAGCAGCGACCTAGCGGGAGGCGCCTACGAGCAGTACTTC. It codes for CASSDLAGGAYEQYF. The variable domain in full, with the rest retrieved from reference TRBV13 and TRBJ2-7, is AAGVIQSPRHLIKEKRETATLKCYPIPRHDTVYWYQQGPGQDPQFLISFYEKMQSDKGSIPDRFSAQQFSDYHSELNMSSLELGDSALYFCASSDLAGGAYEQYFGPGTRLTVT.

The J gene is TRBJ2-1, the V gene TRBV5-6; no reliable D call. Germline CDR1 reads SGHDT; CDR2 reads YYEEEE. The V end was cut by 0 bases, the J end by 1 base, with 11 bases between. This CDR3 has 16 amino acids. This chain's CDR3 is CASSLGGRLSYNEQFF. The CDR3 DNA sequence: TGTGCCAGCAGCTTGGGCGGACGCTTGTCCTACAATGAGCAGTTCTTC.

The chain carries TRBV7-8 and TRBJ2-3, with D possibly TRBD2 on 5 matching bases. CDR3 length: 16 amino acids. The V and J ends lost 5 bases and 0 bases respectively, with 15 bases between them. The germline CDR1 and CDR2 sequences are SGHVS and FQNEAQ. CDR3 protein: CASSLLESSSTDTQYF. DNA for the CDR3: TGTGCCAGCAGCCTACTAGAATCCTCTAGCACAGATACGCAGTATTTT.

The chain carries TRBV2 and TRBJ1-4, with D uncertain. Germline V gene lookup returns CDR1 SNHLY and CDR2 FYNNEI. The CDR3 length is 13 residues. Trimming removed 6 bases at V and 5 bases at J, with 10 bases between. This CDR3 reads CASRTDPNEKLFF. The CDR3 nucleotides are TGTGCCAGCAGGACGGACCCCAATGAAAAACTGTTTTTT. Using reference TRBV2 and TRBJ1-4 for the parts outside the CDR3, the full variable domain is EPEVTQTPSHQVTQMGQEVILRCVPISNHLYFYWYRQILGQKVEFLVSFYNNEISEKSEIFDDQFSVERPDGSNFTLKIRSTKLEDSAMYFCASRTDPNEKLFFGSGTQLSVL.

CDR3 sequence: CASSLGQQETQYF. DNA of the CDR3: TGTGCCAGCAGCTTAGGGCAGCAAGAGACCCAGTACTTC. The chain links TRBV7-2 to TRBJ2-5; D gene uncertain. CDR1 is SGHTA and CDR2 is FQGNSA in the germline V gene. V dropped 1 base and J dropped 2 bases, with 5 bases sitting between them. The CDR3 has 13 residues.

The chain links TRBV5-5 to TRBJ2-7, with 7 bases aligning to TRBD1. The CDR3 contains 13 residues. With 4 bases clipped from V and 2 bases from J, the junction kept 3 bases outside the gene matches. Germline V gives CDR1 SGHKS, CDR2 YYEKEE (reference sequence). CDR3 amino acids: CASSEGQTYEQYF. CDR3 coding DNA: TGTGCCAGCAGCGAGGGACAGACCTACGAGCAGTACTTC. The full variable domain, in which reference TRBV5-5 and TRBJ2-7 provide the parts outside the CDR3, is DAGVTQSPTHLIKTRGQQVTLRCSPISGHKSVSWYQQVLGQGPQFIFQYYEKEERGRGNFPDRFSARQFPNYSSELNVNALLLGDSALYLCASSEGQTYEQYFGPGTRLTVT.

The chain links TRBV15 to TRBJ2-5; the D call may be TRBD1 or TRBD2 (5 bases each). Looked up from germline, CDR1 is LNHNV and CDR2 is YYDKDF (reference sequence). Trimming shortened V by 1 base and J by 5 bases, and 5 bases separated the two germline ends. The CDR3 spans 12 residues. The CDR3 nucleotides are TGTGCCACCAGCAGAGGGGGGGAGACCCAGTACTTC. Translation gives CATSRGGETQYF.

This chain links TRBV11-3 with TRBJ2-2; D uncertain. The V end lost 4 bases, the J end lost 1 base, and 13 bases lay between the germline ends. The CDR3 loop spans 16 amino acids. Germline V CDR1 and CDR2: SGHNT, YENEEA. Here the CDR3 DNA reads TGTGCCAGCAGCTCGGCTCTTGTGGAGAACACCGGGGAGCTGTTTTTT. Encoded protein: CASSSALVENTGELFF.

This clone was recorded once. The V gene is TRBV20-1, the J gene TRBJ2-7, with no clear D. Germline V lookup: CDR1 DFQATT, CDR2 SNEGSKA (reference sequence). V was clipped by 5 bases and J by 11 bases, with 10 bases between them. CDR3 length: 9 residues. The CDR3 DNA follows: TGCAGTGCTGGGGAAAATGAGTACTTC. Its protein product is CSAGENEYF.

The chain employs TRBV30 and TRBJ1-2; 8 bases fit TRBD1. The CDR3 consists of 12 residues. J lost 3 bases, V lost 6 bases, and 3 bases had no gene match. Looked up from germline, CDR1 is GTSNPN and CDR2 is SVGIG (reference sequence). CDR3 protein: CACPGGDYGYTF. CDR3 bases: TGTGCCTGCCCAGGGGGCGACTATGGCTACACCTTC.

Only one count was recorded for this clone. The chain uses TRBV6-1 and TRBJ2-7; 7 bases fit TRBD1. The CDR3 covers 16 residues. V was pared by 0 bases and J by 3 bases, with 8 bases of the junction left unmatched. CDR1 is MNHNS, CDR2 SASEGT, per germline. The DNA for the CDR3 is TGTGCCAGCAGTGAAGCTAGGGACAGAACCCTCTACGAGCAGTACTTC. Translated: CASSEARDRTLYEQYF.

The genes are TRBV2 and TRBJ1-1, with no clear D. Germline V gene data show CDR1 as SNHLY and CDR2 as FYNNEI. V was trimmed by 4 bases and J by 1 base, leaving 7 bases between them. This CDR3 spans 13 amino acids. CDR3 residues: CASSGEWNTEAFF. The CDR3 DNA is TGTGCCAGCAGTGGGGAATGGAACACTGAAGCTTTCTTT.

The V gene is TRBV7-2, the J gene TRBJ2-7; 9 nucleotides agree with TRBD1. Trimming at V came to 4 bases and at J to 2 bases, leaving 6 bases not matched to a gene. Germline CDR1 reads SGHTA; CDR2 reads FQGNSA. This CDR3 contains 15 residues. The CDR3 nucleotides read TGTGCCAGCAGCTCTCTCGGGACAGGGCCCTACGAGCAGTACTTC. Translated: CASSSLGTGPYEQYF.

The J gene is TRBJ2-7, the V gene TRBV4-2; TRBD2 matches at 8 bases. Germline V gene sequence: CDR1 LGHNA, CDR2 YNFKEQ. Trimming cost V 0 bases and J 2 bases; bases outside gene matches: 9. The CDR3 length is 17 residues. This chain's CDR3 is CASSQDTSGGPTYEQYF. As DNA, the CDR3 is TGTGCCAGCAGCCAAGATACAAGCGGGGGTCCCACCTACGAGCAGTACTTC.

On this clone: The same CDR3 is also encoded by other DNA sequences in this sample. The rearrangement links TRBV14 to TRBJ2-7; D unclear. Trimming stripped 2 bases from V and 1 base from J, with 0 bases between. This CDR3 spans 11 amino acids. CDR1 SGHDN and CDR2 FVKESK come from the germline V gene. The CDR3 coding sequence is TGTGCCAGCAGCCAATCCTACGAGCAGTACTTC. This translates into CASSQSYEQYF.

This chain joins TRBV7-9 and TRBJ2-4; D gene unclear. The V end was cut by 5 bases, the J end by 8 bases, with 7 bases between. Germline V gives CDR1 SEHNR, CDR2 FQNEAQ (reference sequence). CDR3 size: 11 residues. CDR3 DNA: TGTGCCAGCAGCCTCCAGGACATTCAGTACTTC. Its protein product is CASSLQDIQYF. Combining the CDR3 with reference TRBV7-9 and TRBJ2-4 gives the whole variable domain DTGVSQNPRHKITKRGQNVTFRCDPISEHNRLYWYRQTLGQGPEFLTYFQNEAQLEKSRLLSDRFSAERPKGSFSTLEIQRTEQGDSAMYLCASSLQDIQYFGAGTRLSVL.

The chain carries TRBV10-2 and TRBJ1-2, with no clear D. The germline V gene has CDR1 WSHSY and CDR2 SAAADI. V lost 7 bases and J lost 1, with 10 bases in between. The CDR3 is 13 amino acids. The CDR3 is CASTDHLNYGYTF. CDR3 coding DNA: TGCGCCAGCACGGACCACCTTAACTATGGCTACACCTTC.

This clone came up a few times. This CDR3 reads CASSSTGLWPLHF. In DNA form, the CDR3 reads TGTGCCAGCAGCTCGACAGGGCTTTGGCCCCTCCACTTT. The chain has TRBV5-4 and TRBJ1-6; 7 bases match TRBD1. CDR1 is SGHNT and CDR2 is YYREEE in the germline V gene (reference sequence). V shed 3 bases, J shed 13 bases, and the junction held 7 bases outside the gene matches. The CDR3 runs 13 residues. The variable domain in full, with the rest retrieved from reference TRBV5-4 and TRBJ1-6, is ETGVTQSPTHLIKTRGQQVTLRCSSQSGHNTVSWYQQALGQGPQFIFQYYREEENGRGNFPPRFSGLQFPNYSSELNVNALELDDSALYLCASSSTGLWPLHFGNGTRLTVT.

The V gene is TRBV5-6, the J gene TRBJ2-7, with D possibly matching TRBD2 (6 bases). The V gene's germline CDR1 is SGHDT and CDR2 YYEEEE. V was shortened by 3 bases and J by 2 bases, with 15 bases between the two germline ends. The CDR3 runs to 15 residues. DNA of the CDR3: TGTGCCAGCAGCTCGTTAAGCGGGCCCCCCTACGAGCAGTACTTC. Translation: CASSSLSGPPYEQYF.